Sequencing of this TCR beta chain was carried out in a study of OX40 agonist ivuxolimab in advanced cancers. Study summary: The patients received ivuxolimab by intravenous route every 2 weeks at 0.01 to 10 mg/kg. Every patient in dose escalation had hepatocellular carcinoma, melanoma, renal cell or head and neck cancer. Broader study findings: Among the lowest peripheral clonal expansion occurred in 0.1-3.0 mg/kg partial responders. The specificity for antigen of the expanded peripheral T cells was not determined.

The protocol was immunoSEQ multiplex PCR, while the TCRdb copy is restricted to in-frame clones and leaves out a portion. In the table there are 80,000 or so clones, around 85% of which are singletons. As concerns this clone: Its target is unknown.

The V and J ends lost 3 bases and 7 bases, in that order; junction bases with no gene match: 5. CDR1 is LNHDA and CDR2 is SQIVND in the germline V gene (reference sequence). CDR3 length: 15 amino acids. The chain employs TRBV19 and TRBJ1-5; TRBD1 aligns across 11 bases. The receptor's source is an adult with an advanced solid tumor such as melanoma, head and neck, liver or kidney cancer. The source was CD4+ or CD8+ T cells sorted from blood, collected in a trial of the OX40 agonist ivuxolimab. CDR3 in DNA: TGTGCCAGTAGTATCGGGACAGGGGGAGGACAGCCCCAGCATTTT. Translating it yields CASSIGTGGGQPQHF. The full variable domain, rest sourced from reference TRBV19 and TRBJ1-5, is DGGITQSPKYLFRKEGQNVTLSCEQNLNHDAMYWYRQDPGQGLRLIYYSQIVNDFQKGDIAEGYSVSREKKESFPLTVTSAQKNPTAFYLCASSIGTGGGQPQHFGDGTRLSIL.